This passage covers 18 T cell receptor beta chains from one sample sequenced in a study of shared clonotypes between healthy human individuals. Assay used: immunoSEQ multiplex PCR; TCRdb lists only in-frame clones, some missing. The repertoire consists of about 1.9 million clones, with 85% to 95% occurring once and the leading ten covering around 1.7%. Naive CD8 cells, CD45RO-negative and positively selected for CCR7, excluded terminally differentiated effector memory CD45RA+ cells. The sequencing sample was made of naive CD8+ T cells from PBMCs. The receptors stem from a man younger than 35 in good health. Some clones in this sample may be carry-over from other donors' samples.

The CDR3 reads CASSLLFSRTGDEKLFF. CDR3 nucleotide sequence: TGTGCCAGCAGCTTATTGTTCTCTCGGACAGGGGATGAAAAACTGTTTTTT. The rearrangement uses TRBV7-9 and TRBJ1-4; 9 positions match TRBD1. The CDR3 covers 17 residues. CDR1 is SEHNR, CDR2 FQNEAQ, per germline (reference sequence). Trimming removed 2 bases from V and 6 bases from J; junction bases left unmatched: 10.

V and J are TRBV2 and TRBJ2-1, with D uncertain. Trimming stripped 2 bases from V and 5 bases from J, with 7 bases between. Germline V gene lookup returns CDR1 SNHLY and CDR2 FYNNEI. The CDR3 runs to 13 residues. The CDR3 region is CASSEWVNNEQFF. In DNA, the CDR3 is TGTGCCAGCAGTGAATGGGTGAACAATGAGCAGTTCTTC. Combining the CDR3 with reference TRBV2 and TRBJ2-1 gives the whole variable domain EPEVTQTPSHQVTQMGQEVILRCVPISNHLYFYWYRQILGQKVEFLVSFYNNEISEKSEIFDDQFSVERPDGSNFTLKIRSTKLEDSAMYFCASSEWVNNEQFFGPGTRLTVL.

This clone was detected once. The rearrangement joins TRBV5-5 to TRBJ1-2; 7 bases agree with TRBD1. The CDR3 extends over 14 amino acids. Germline V gene lookup returns CDR1 SGHKS and CDR2 YYEKEE (reference sequence). Trimming at V came to 4 bases and at J to 8 bases, leaving 11 bases not matched to a gene. The CDR3 sequence: CASSRRTGEWGYTF. For the CDR3, the DNA is TGTGCCAGCAGCCGCCGTACAGGGGAGTGGGGCTACACCTTC.

The chain combines TRBV27 with TRBJ2-3, with D possibly matching TRBD2 (6 bases). The V gene lost 8 bases and the J gene lost 0 bases, with 15 bases spanning the gap. Germline CDR1 MNHEY, CDR2 SMNVEV (reference sequence). The CDR3 loop spans 15 amino acids. The CDR3 loop is CASGYWRGSTDTQYF. The DNA for the CDR3 is TGTGCCAGCGGCTATTGGCGGGGTAGCACAGATACGCAGTATTTT.

The rearrangement joins TRBV19 to TRBJ1-1; 7 bases are shared with TRBD1. This CDR3 spans 15 amino acids. The J segment lost 3 bases and the V segment lost 8 bases, leaving 12 bases of the junction unmatched. The germline V gene has CDR1 LNHDA and CDR2 SQIVND (reference sequence). The CDR3 spells CASGIGTDLDTEAFF. The CDR3 DNA reads as TGTGCCAGTGGGATCGGGACAGACCTGGACACTGAAGCTTTCTTT.

Points on this clone: This may come from a read error, since a much larger clone is one base off. Other nucleotide sequences from this sample produce the same CDR3. This rearrangement joins TRBV5-6 to TRBJ2-2; the D is unclear. The CDR3 is 12 amino acids. V lost 5 bases and J 0 bases, leaving 2 bases between the germline ends. Germline assignment: CDR1 SGHDT and CDR2 YYEEEE. CDR3 sequence: CASRANTGELFF. The CDR3 coding sequence is TGTGCCAGCAGAGCGAACACCGGGGAGCTGTTTTTT.

This sequence joins TRBV19 and TRBJ2-5, with a tentative D call TRBD1 (6 bases). The CDR3 consists of 14 residues. Germline loops: CDR1 LNHDA, CDR2 SQIVND (reference sequence). With 6 bases removed from V and 1 base from J, the gap between germline ends came to 12 bases. Here the CDR3 DNA reads TGTGCCAGTAGCAGATGGGGGCCCCAAGAGACCCAGTACTTC. Translating gives CASSRWGPQETQYF.

This chain joins TRBV28 and TRBJ1-2, with 7 positions matching TRBD1. The trim removed 9 bases at V and 3 bases at J, leaving 7 bases unmatched. Germline V gene sequence: CDR1 MDHEN, CDR2 SYDVKM. This CDR3 is 13 amino acids long. DNA for the CDR3: TGTGCCAGTAGGAGGGGGCGTGACTATGGCTACACCTTC. It translates to CASRRGRDYGYTF.

The chain couples TRBV6-1 to TRBJ1-2; unclear D gene. The CDR3 is 15 residues long. The germline V and J ends were trimmed by 5 bases and 0 bases, with 13 bases remaining between them. The germline gives CDR1 MNHNS, CDR2 SASEGT. The CDR3 loop is CASSHYSRTNYGYTF. The CDR3 DNA is TGTGCCAGCAGTCACTACAGTCGTACTAACTATGGCTACACCTTC.

As to this clone: At the DNA level, this CDR3 is encoded by other sequences in the same sample as well. V is TRBV28 and J is TRBJ2-7; 12 bases are shared with TRBD2. V gave up 3 bases and J gave up 2 bases; unmatched junction bases: 2. CDR1 and CDR2 from the germline V gene are MDHEN and SYDVKM. This CDR3 is 15 amino acids long. The CDR3 DNA follows: TGTGCCAGCAGTTTGGGACTAGCGGGTACCTACGAGCAGTACTTC. It encodes CASSLGLAGTYEQYF.

The chain combines TRBV5-6 with TRBJ2-3; the match to TRBD2 covers 9 bases. CDR1 is SGHDT, CDR2 YYEEEE, per germline. Trimming removed 0 bases from V and 4 bases from J; junction bases left unmatched: 6. This CDR3 spans 16 amino acids. The CDR3 bases are TGTGCCAGCAGCTTGGGGGCGGGAGGGCCCCCAGATACGCAGTATTTT. This sequence encodes CASSLGAGGPPDTQYF.

This sequence joins TRBV7-9 and TRBJ2-7; D not resolved. The CDR3 covers 12 residues. Germline CDR1 reads SEHNR; CDR2 reads FQNEAQ (reference sequence). V lost 6 bases and J lost 2, with 8 bases in between. In DNA, the CDR3 is TGTGCCAGCAGAAGGGCAACCTACGAGCAGTACTTC. Encoded protein: CASRRATYEQYF. Drawing the rest from reference TRBV7-9 and TRBJ2-7, the complete variable domain is DTGVSQNPRHKITKRGQNVTFRCDPISEHNRLYWYRQTLGQGPEFLTYFQNEAQLEKSRLLSDRFSAERPKGSFSTLEIQRTEQGDSAMYLCASRRATYEQYFGPGTRLTVT.

The chain couples TRBV27 to TRBJ2-4; D is possibly TRBD1 (5 bases). This CDR3 is 13 amino acids long. Germline CDR1 reads MNHEY; CDR2 reads SMNVEV (reference sequence). Trimming cost V 4 bases and J 1 base, with 5 bases left between them. The CDR3 coding sequence is TGTGCCAGCAGTTCAGGGGCCAAAAACATTCAGTACTTC. It is translated as CASSSGAKNIQYF.

The genes are TRBV28 and TRBJ2-3; 10 positions agree with TRBD1. The germline gives CDR1 MDHEN, CDR2 SYDVKM. J gave up 4 bases and V 5 bases, and 3 bases lay outside the gene matches. The CDR3 loop spans 14 amino acids. The CDR3 region is CASSIGTGADTQYF. The CDR3 nucleotides are TGTGCCAGCAGTATAGGGACAGGGGCAGATACGCAGTATTTT.

The chain links TRBV4-1 to TRBJ2-1; 8 positions agree with TRBD2. CDR1 MGHRA and CDR2 YSYEKL come from the germline V gene. This CDR3 contains 17 residues. V was pared by 4 bases and J by 4 bases, with 12 bases of the junction left unmatched. The CDR3 DNA follows: TGCGCCAGCAGCCTCACGGGGGGACTAGAGGGATACAATGAGCAGTTCTTC. This gives the protein CASSLTGGLEGYNEQFF.

Of note for this clone: Additional DNA sequences in this sample encode the identical CDR3. The rearrangement uses TRBV30 and TRBJ2-7; the D gene is possibly TRBD2 (6 bases). The V end was cut by 3 bases, the J end by 1 base, with 10 bases between. The CDR3 runs to 13 residues. Germline assignment: CDR1 GTSNPN and CDR2 SVGIG (reference sequence). The CDR3 nucleotides read TGTGCCTGGAGCCCCCGGGAGTCCTACGAGCAGTACTTC. Its protein product is CAWSPRESYEQYF.

The rearrangement joins TRBV6-5 to TRBJ2-2; D uncertain. Germline V gene data show CDR1 as MNHEY and CDR2 as SVGAGI. V shed 0 bases and J shed 1 base, with 9 bases lying between them. The CDR3 sequence is 16 residues long. In nucleotides, the CDR3 is TGTGCCAGCAGTTACTCCCACCCGGTGAACACCGGGGAGCTGTTTTTT. Its protein product is CASSYSHPVNTGELFF.

The rearrangement joins TRBV19 to TRBJ2-3; D remains unclear. The CDR3 covers 17 residues. The V gene lost 5 bases and the J gene lost 2 bases, with 20 bases spanning the gap. Germline V gives CDR1 LNHDA, CDR2 SQIVND (reference sequence). The chain's CDR3 is CASSPTHSGLITDTQYF. The CDR3, as DNA: TGTGCCAGTAGTCCTACCCACTCCGGGTTAATCACAGATACGCAGTATTTT.